The clone carrying this T cell receptor beta chain was detected only a few times. The antigen is undetermined. TCRdb re-called the 5' RACE reads through MiXCR, storing one row per CDR3 protein. The sample lists approximately 690,000 distinct CDR3 sequences; around 5.7% were seen once. The sample originates from a study of identical twins. Study results and caveats: Out-of-frame alpha sequences common to twins exhibited a surplus of low generation probability.

V was trimmed by 0 bases and J by 9 bases, leaving 15 bases between them. Germline V CDR1 and CDR2: MGHRA, YSYEKL. The CDR3 is 15 amino acids. Sequences were obtained from naive T cells sorted from blood. This TCR was sampled from a man aged 18 to 30 in good health. V usage is TRBV4-1 and J usage is TRBJ2-4; no clear D. In nucleotides, the CDR3 is TGCGCCAGCAGCCAAGAACGGACCCTACCATCCATTCAGTACTTC. Translated, it gives CASSQERTLPSIQYF.